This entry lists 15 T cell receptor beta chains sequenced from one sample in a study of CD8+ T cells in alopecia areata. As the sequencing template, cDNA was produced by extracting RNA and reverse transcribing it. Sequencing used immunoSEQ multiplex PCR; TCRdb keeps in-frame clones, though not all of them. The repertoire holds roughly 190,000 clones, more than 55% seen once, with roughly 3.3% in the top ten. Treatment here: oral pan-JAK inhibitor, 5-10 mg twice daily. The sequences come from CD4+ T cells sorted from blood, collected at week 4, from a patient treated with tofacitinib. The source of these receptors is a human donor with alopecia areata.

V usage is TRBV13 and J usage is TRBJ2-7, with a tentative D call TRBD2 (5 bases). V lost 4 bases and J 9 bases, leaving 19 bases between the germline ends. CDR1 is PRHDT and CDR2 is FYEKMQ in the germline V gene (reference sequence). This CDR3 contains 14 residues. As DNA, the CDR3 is TGTGCCAGCAGCTCTTTACTCGGGATGAGTGCGCAGTACTTC. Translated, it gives CASSSLLGMSAQYF.

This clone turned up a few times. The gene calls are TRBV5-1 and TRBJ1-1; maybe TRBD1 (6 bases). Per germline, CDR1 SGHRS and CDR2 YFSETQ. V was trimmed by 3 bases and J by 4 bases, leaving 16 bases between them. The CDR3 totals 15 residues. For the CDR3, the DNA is TGCGCCAGCAGCTCCCAGGGGCTTAGGAGCACTGAAGCTTTCTTT. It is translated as CASSSQGLRSTEAFF.

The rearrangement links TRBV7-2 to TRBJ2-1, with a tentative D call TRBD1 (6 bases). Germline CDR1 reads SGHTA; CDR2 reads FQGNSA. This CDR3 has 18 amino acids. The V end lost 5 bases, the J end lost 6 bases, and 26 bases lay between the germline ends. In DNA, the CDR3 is TGTGCCAGCAGCCCAACAACAGGGCTGCTCTTTTCCCGCAATGAGCAGTTCTTC. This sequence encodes CASSPTTGLLFSRNEQFF.

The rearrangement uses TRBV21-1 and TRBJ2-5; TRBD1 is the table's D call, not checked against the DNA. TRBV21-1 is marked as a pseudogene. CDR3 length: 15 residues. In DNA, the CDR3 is TGTGCCAGCAGCAAAAGGCCAGGGGGCTGCGAGACCCAGTACTTC. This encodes CASSKRPGGCETQYF.

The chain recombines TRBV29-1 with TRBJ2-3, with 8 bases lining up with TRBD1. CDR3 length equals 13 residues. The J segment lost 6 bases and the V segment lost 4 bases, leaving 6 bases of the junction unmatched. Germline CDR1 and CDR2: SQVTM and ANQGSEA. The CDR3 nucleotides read TGCAGCGTTGTATCAGGGGGCGATGATACGCAGTATTTT. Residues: CSVVSGGDDTQYF.

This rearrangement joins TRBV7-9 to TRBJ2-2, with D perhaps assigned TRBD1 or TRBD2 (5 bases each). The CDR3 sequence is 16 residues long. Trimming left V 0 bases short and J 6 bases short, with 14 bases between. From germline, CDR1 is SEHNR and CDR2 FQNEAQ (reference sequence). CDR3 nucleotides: TGTGCCAGCAGCTTAGCGCCCCTCGTGGGGGCCGGGGAGCTGTTTTTT. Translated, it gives CASSLAPLVGAGELFF.

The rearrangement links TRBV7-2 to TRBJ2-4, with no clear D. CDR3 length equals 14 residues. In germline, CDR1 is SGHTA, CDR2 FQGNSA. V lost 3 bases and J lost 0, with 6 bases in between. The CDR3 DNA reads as TGTGCCAGCAGCTTGCAGGAAGCCAAAAACATTCAGTACTTC. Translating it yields CASSLQEAKNIQYF. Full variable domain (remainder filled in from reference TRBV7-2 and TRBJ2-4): GAGVSQSPSNKVTEKGKDVELRCDPISGHTALYWYRQSLGQGLEFLIYFQGNSAPDKSGLPSDRFSAERTGGSVSTLTIQRTQQEDSAVYLCASSLQEAKNIQYFGAGTRLSVL.

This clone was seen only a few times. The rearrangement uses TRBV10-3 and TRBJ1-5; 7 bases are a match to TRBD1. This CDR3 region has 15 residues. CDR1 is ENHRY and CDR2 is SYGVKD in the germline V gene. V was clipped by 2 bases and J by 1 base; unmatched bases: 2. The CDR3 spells CAISETGDSNQPQHF. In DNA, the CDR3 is TGTGCCATCAGTGAGACAGGGGACAGCAATCAGCCCCAGCATTTT.

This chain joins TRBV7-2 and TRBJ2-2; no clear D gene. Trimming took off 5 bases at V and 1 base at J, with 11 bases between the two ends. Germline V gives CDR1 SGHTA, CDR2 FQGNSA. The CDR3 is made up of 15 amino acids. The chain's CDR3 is CASSPRGVNTGELFF. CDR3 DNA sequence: TGTGCCAGCAGCCCCAGAGGAGTGAACACCGGGGAGCTGTTTTTT.

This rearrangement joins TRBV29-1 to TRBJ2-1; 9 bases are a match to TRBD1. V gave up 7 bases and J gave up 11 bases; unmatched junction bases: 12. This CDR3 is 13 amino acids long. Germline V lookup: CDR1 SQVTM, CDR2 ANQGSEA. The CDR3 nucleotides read TGCAGCGCGTACCACAGGGGGCGTGAGAAGCAGTTCTTC. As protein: CSAYHRGREKQFF.

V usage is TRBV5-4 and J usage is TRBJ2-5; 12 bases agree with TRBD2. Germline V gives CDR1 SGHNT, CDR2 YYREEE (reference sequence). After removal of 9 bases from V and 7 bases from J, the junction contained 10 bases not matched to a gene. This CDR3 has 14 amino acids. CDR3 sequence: CATQLAGGPTTQYF. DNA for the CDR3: TGTGCCACCCAGCTAGCGGGGGGGCCGACGACCCAGTACTTC.

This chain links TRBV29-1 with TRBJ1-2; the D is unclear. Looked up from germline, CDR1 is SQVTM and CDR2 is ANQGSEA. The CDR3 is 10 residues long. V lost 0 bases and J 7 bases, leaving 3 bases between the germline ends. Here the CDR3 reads CSVEDPGYTF. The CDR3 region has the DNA TGCAGCGTTGAAGACCCTGGCTACACCTTC.

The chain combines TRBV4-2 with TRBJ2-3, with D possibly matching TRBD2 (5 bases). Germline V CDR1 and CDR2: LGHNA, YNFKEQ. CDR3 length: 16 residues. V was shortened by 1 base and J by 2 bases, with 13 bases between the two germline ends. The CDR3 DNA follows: TGTGCCAGCAGCCAAGTAACGGGGTCGGTCACAGATACGCAGTATTTT. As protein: CASSQVTGSVTDTQYF.

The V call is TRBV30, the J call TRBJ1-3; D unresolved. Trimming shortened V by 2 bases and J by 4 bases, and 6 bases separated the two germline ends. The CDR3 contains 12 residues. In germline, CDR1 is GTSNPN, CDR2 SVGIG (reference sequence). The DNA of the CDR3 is TGTGCCTGGAGTCCGACAGGAAACACCATATATTTT. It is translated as CAWSPTGNTIYF.

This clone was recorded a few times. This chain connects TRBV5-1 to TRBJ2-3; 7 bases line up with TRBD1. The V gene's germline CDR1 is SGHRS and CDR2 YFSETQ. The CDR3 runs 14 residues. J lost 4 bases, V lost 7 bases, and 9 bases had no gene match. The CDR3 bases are TGCGCCAGCCTCCGGGACAGCGCGCCAGATACGCAGTATTTT. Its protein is CASLRDSAPDTQYF. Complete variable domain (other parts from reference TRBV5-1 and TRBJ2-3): KAGVTQTPRYLIKTRGQQVTLSCSPISGHRSVSWYQQTPGQGLQFLFEYFSETQRNKGNFPGRFSGRQFSNSRSEMNVSTLELGDSALYLCASLRDSAPDTQYFGPGTRLTVL.